This TCR beta chain comes out of a study of blood T cell repertoires in COVID-19. Study background: Donors in the United States, Italy and Spain gave samples during acute or convalescent COVID-19. Nucleic acid was either cDNA or gDNA, and it came from T cells, B-cell-depleted T cells, or PBMCs.

Sequencing was performed with immunoSEQ multiplex PCR; in TCRdb, only in-frame clones are kept and a portion is missing. This table has fewer than 200,000 clones, about 88% appearing once. With 5 bases clipped from V and 4 bases from J, the junction kept 8 bases outside the gene matches. Germline V gene lookup returns CDR1 SNHLY and CDR2 FYNNEI. There are 15 residues in the CDR3. Sequencing input: peripheral blood. This sequence was found in a man aged 50-60 years who had recovered from COVID-19. The J gene is TRBJ1-2, the V gene TRBV2; 9 bases agree with TRBD1. This CDR3 reads CASSPGQGEGYGYTF. The CDR3, as DNA: TGTGCCAGCAGTCCGGGACAGGGAGAAGGCTATGGCTACACCTTC.